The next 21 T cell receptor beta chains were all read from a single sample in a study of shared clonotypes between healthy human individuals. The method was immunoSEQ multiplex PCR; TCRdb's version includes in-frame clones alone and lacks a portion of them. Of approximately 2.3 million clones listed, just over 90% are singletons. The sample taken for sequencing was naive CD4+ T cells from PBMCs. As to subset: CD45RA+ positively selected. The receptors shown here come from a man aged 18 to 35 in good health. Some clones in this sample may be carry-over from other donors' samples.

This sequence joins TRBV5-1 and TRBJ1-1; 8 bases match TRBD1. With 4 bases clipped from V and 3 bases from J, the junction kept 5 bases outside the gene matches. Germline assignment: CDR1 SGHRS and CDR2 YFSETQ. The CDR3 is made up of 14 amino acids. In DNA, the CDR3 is TGCGCCAGCAGCCTGACAGGGGAGTACACTGAAGCTTTCTTT. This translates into CASSLTGEYTEAFF. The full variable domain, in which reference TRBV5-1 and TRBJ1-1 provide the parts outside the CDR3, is KAGVTQTPRYLIKTRGQQVTLSCSPISGHRSVSWYQQTPGQGLQFLFEYFSETQRNKGNFPGRFSGRQFSNSRSEMNVSTLELGDSALYLCASSLTGEYTEAFFGQGTRLTVV.

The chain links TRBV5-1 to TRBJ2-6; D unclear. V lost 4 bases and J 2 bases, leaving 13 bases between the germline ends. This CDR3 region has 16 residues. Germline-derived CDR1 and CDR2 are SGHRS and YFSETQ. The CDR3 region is CASSATTIPGANVLTF. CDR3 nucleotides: TGCGCCAGCAGCGCGACCACAATTCCTGGGGCCAACGTCCTGACTTTC.

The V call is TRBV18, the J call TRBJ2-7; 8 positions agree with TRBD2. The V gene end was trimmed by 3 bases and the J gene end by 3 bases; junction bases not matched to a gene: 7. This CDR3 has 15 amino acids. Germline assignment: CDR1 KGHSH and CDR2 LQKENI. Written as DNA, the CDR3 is TGTGCCAGCTCACCCCCGGGGGGGTCTAACTACGAGCAGTACTTC. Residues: CASSPPGGSNYEQYF.

The CDR3, as DNA: TGTGCCAGCCTTAGGACAGGAGGAAACACCATATATTTT. Translation gives CASLRTGGNTIYF. V gene TRBV6-1 combines with J gene TRBJ1-3; 7 nucleotides align to TRBD1. J lost 4 bases, V lost 8 bases, and 5 bases had no gene match. The CDR3 spans 13 residues. Germline CDR1 MNHNS, CDR2 SASEGT.

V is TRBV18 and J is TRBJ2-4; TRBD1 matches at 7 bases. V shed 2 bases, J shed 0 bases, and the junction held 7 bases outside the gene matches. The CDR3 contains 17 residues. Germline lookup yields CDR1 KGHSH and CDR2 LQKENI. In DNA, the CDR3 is TGTGCCAGCTCACCAGGTGGGACAGCTGAAGCCAAAAACATTCAGTACTTC. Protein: CASSPGGTAEAKNIQYF.

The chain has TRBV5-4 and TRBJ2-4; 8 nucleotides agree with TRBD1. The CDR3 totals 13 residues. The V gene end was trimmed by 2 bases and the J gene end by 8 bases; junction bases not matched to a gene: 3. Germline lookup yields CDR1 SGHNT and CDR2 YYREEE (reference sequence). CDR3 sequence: CASSFGQGDIQYF. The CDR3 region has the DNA TGTGCCAGCAGCTTTGGACAGGGTGACATTCAGTACTTC. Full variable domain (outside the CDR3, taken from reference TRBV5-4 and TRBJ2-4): ETGVTQSPTHLIKTRGQQVTLRCSSQSGHNTVSWYQQALGQGPQFIFQYYREEENGRGNFPPRFSGLQFPNYSSELNVNALELDDSALYLCASSFGQGDIQYFGAGTRLSVL.

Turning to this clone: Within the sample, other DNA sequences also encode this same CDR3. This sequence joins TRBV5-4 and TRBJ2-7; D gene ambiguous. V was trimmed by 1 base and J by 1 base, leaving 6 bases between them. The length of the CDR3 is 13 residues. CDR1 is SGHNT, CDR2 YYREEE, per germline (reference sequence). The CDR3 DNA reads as TGTGCCAGCAGCTTGACCGGGTCCTACGAGCAGTACTTC. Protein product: CASSLTGSYEQYF. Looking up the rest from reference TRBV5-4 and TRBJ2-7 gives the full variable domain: ETGVTQSPTHLIKTRGQQVTLRCSSQSGHNTVSWYQQALGQGPQFIFQYYREEENGRGNFPPRFSGLQFPNYSSELNVNALELDDSALYLCASSLTGSYEQYFGPGTRLTVT.

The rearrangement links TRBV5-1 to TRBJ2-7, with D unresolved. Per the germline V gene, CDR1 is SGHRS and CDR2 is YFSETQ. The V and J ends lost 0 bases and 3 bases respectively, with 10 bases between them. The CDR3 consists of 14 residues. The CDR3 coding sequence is TGCGCCAGCAGCTTGGACAGTCGAAACTACGAGCAGTACTTC. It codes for CASSLDSRNYEQYF.

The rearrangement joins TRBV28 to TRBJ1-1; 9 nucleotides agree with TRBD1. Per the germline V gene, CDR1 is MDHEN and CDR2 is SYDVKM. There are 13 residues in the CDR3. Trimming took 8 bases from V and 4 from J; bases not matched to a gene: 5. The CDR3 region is CASLTGGVTEAFF. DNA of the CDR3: TGTGCCAGCTTGACAGGGGGTGTCACTGAAGCTTTCTTT.

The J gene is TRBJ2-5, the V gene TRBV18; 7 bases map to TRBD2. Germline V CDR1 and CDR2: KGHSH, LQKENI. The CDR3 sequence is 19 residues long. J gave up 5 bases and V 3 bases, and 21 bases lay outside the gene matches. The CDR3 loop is CASSPSPSGLDGGRETQYF. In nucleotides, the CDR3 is TGTGCCAGCTCACCCTCCCCTAGCGGACTAGATGGGGGTCGGGAGACCCAGTACTTC.

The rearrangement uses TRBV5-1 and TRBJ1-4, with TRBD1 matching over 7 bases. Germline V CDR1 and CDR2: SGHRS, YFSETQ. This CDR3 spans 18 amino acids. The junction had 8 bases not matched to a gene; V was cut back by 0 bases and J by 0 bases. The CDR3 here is CASSLARDSSATNEKLFF. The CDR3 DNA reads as TGCGCCAGCAGCTTGGCTCGGGACAGCTCTGCAACTAATGAAAAACTGTTTTTT.

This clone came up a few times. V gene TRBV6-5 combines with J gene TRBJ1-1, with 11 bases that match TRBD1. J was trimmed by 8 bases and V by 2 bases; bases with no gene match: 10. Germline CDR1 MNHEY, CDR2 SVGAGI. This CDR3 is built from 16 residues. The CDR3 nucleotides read TGTGCCAGCAGTTACCCCGGACAGGGGGCGGTGGGGGAAGCTTTCTTT. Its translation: CASSYPGQGAVGEAFF.

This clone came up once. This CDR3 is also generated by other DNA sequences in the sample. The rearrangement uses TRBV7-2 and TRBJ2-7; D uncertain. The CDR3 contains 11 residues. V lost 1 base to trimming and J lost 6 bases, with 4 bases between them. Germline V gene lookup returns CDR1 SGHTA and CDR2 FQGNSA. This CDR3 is CASSLVSEQYF. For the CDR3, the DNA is TGTGCCAGCAGCTTAGTGAGCGAGCAGTACTTC. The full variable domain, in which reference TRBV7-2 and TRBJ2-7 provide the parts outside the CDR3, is GAGVSQSPSNKVTEKGKDVELRCDPISGHTALYWYRQSLGQGLEFLIYFQGNSAPDKSGLPSDRFSAERTGGSVSTLTIQRTQQEDSAVYLCASSLVSEQYFGPGTRLTVT.

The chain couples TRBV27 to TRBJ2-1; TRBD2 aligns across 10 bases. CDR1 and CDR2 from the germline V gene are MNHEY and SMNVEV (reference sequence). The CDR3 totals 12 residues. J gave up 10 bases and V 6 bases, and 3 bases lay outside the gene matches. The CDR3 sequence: CASRSLAGEQFF. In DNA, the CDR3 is TGTGCCAGCAGGTCACTAGCGGGAGAGCAGTTCTTC.

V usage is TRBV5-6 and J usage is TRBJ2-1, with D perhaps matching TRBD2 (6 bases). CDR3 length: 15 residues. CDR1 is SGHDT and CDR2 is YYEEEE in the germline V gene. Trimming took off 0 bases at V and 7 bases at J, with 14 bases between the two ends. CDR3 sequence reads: CASSLGLVGRNEQFF. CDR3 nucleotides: TGTGCCAGCAGCTTGGGACTAGTGGGGAGGAATGAGCAGTTCTTC.

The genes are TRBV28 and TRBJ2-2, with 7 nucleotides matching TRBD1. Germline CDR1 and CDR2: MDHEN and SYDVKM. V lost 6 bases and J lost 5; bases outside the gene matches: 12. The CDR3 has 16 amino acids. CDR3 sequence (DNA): TGTGCCAGCAGATCCGGACAGGCGCGAGGGACCGGGGAGCTGTTTTTT. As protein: CASRSGQARGTGELFF.

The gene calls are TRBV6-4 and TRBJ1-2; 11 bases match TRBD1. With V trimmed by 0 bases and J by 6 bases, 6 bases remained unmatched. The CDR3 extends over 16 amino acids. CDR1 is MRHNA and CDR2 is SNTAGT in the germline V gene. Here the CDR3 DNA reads TGTGCCAGCAGTGACTCTTTAAGGACAGGGGGCGATGGCTACACCTTC. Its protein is CASSDSLRTGGDGYTF.

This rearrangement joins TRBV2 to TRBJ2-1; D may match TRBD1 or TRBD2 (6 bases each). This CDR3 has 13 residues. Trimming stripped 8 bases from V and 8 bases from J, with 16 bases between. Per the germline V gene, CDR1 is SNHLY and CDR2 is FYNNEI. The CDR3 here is CASRDTWRDEQFF. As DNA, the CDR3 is TGTGCCAGCCGGGACACCTGGAGGGATGAGCAGTTCTTC.

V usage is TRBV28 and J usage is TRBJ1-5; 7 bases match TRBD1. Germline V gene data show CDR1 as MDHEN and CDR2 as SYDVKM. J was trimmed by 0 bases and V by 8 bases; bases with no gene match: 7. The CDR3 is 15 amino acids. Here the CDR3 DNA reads TGTGCCAGCGCGACAGGGATCAATAGCAATCAGCCCCAGCATTTT. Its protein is CASATGINSNQPQHF.

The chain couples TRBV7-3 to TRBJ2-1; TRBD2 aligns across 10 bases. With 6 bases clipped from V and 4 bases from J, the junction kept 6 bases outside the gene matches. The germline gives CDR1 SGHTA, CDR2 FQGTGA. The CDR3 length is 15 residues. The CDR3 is CASSQGTSVYNEQFF. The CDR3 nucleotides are TGTGCCAGCAGTCAGGGGACTAGCGTTTACAATGAGCAGTTCTTC.

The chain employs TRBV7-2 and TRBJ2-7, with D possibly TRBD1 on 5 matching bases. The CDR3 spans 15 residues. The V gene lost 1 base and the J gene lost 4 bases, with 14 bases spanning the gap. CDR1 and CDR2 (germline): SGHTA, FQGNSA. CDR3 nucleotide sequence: TGTGCCAGCAGCTTAGGACAGTCTTCAAGGTACGAGCAGTACTTC. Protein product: CASSLGQSSRYEQYF.